This T cell receptor beta chain was retrieved from a study of shared clonotypes between healthy human individuals. Study-wide background: The cohort comprised two women and a few men. Their ages spanned 18 to 49 years.

Each replicate PCR on the sorted subsets used 200 to 250 ng DNA (approximately 27,000 T cell genomes). Profiled with immunoSEQ multiplex PCR; TCRdb holds only in-frame clones, not every one. The sample gives around 2,100,000 clones, over 85% of which show up once; 0.9% to 1.5% is in the top ten. The CDR3 contains 16 residues. CDR1 and CDR2 (germline): MNHEY, SMNVEV (reference sequence). Trimming removed 3 bases from V and 1 base from J, with 14 bases in between. The study, taken as a whole, reports: Sequencing depth was a factor that was expected to affect clonotype sharing among donors.

On this clone itself: The antigen is unknown.

CD45RO-negative, CCR7-positively selected cells formed the naive CD8 fraction, excluding terminally differentiated effector memory CD45RA+ cells. The healthy adult donors were HIV-negative and reported no recent acute infections or vaccinations. The sample was naive CD8+ T cells sorted from blood. This chain uses TRBV27 with TRBJ2-3; a possible D gene is TRBD1 (5 bases). This TCR derives from a man aged 18 to 29 in good health. DNA of the CDR3: TGTGCCAGCAGTTTTTTAGGGGTAAGGGGCACAGATACGCAGTATTTT. It translates to CASSFLGVRGTDTQYF.